This T cell receptor (beta chain) appears in the sequencing data of a study of cytomegalovirus exposure and HLA in healthy donors. Researchers ran the PCR with 60 Vbeta and 13 Jbeta primers. Method: immunoSEQ multiplex PCR; TCRdb's copy keeps in-frame clones and lacks some. The sample lists about 130,000 clones; about 78% were seen once. A word on this clone: No antigen is known for it.

The germline V and J ends were trimmed by 8 bases and 3 bases, with 14 bases remaining between them. Germline V gene data show CDR1 as MDHEN and CDR2 as SYDVKM. CDR3 length: 14 amino acids. Study results and caveats: In an earlier analysis, productive rearrangement rates for most beta V segments clustered near 90% or 30%. Later analysis showed TCR association rates varying by HLA locus, highest for DRB1 and lowest for HLA-C.

While unrecorded immune exposures were likely, the donors were nominally healthy when sampled. Sequencing input: PBMCs. The chain couples TRBV28 to TRBJ1-5, with D maybe TRBD1 (5 bases). This receptor was taken from a man aged 50-59 years in good health and CMV-seropositive. The CDR3 protein is CASYGGATNQPQHF. CDR3 DNA: TGTGCCAGCTACGGAGGGGCGACCAATCAGCCCCAGCATTTT.